This T cell receptor beta chain was observed in a study of blood T cells in healthy people across ages. Study as a whole: About one barcoded beta molecule per two T cells was the capture yield of template switching. The study's findings and limits: Those diversity estimates obtained from one million T cells were thought to be underestimates.

V was pared by 3 bases and J by 7 bases, with 8 bases of the junction left unmatched. The CDR3 spans 15 residues. Germline CDR1 and CDR2: SGHTA and FQGNSA. Remarks on this clonotype: Its matching antigen is unknown.

The second PCR ran roughly 6 to 11 cycles with a sample-barcoded 5' primer and J-beta primers. The template-switch adaptor was a 5' adaptor with 12 random nucleotides. It tagged each cDNA molecule. Paired-end reads containing CDR3 totaled no fewer than 2.5 million for each sample. TCRdb recomputed calls from the 5' RACE reads with MiXCR, one row per CDR3 protein. The sample consists of fewer than 2,000,000 distinct CDR3 sequences, more than 35% of them appearing once. This receptor was taken from a human donor in good health. The chain links TRBV7-2 to TRBJ2-1; 8 bases fit TRBD2. Sequencing input: blood. CDR3 coding DNA: TGTGCCAGCAGCTTCCAGCGGGGGACCCTGAATGAGCAGTTCTTC. Its translation: CASSFQRGTLNEQFF.